The subject of this entry is one T cell receptor beta chain. PCR used 60 Vbeta primers and 13 Jbeta primers. Sequenced by immunoSEQ multiplex PCR; TCRdb stores in-frame clones only, minus some. The repertoire holds roughly 87,000 clones, with roughly 83% as singletons. This entry comes from a study of cytomegalovirus exposure and HLA in healthy donors. The trim removed 0 bases at V and 5 bases at J, leaving 4 bases unmatched. Germline-derived CDR1 and CDR2 are SGDLS and YYNGEE. The CDR3 is 15 residues long. Sequencing was done on a sample of PBMCs. The chain uses TRBV9 and TRBJ2-1; TRBD2 matches 8 bases. The receptor was isolated from a woman aged 40 to 49 in good health and CMV-seropositive. In DNA, the CDR3 is TGTGCCAGCAGCGTAGCGGGGACTAGACACAATGAGCAGTTCTTC. Its protein is CASSVAGTRHNEQFF.